The 10 T cell receptor beta chains below all came from one sample that was sequenced in a study of T cells in Graves' hyperthyroidism and ophthalmopathy. The TCR beta CDR3 regions underwent amplification using RNA transcripts as the source. The study used the HTBI primer set for a first-round RT-PCR of the TCR CDR3. TCRdb reprocessed the multiplex PCR reads via MiXCR and lists one record per CDR3 protein. The sample consists of about 500,000 distinct CDR3 sequences, 15% to 20% of them appearing once. Source material: blood. These receptors were collected from a woman in her 30s with Graves' ophthalmopathy.

A few counts support this clonotype. The chain carries TRBV25-1 and TRBJ1-2, with TRBD1 as a possible D gene (5 bases). CDR3 length equals 15 residues. Germline assignment: CDR1 MGHDK and CDR2 SYGVNS. Trimming stripped 1 base from V and 4 bases from J, with 13 bases between. The CDR3 here is CASSEFSGGAYGYTF. DNA for the CDR3: TGTGCCAGCAGTGAATTTAGCGGGGGTGCCTATGGCTACACCTTC.

This clonotype was detected ten times or more. This chain joins TRBV18 and TRBJ2-7, with D unclear. CDR1 and CDR2 (germline): KGHSH, LQKENI. This CDR3 is 14 amino acids long. Deletions cut 0 bases from V and 3 bases from J, with 9 bases between. CDR3 region: CASSPPNRDYEQYF. As DNA, the CDR3 is TGTGCCAGCTCACCACCAAACAGAGACTACGAGCAGTACTTC.

The sample holds many counts of this clonotype. The rearrangement joins TRBV5-1 to TRBJ2-4, with D hard to call. The CDR3 has 14 residues. Germline loops: CDR1 SGHRS, CDR2 YFSETQ. V dropped 5 bases and J dropped 0 bases, with 9 bases sitting between them. CDR3 bases: TGCGCCAGCAGGGCGGATCTAGCCAAAAACATTCAGTACTTC. The encoded protein is CASRADLAKNIQYF.

This clonotype was counted many times. This sequence joins TRBV20-1 and TRBJ2-3; 9 bases match TRBD1. The CDR3 has 16 amino acids. Germline CDR1 is DFQATT and CDR2 is SNEGSKA (reference sequence). The ends lost 3 bases at V and 4 bases at J; junction bases unmatched: 11. CDR3 region: CSASPSSGTGSDTQYF. The CDR3 DNA sequence: TGCAGTGCTAGCCCGTCGTCCGGGACAGGGTCAGATACGCAGTATTTT.

This clonotype was detected ten times or more. The chain carries TRBV20-1 and TRBJ2-7; D is unresolved. Between the trimmed V and J ends, which lost 5 bases and 0 bases, there was a span of 23 bases. Germline CDR1 and CDR2: DFQATT and SNEGSKA (reference sequence). The CDR3 runs 17 residues. The CDR3 bases are TGCAGTGCTCCCGGGCCTGCCATCATTTCTACCTCCTACGAGCAGTACTTC. The encoded protein is CSAPGPAIISTSYEQYF.

This clonotype was observed at least ten times. The rearrangement joins TRBV5-1 to TRBJ1-3; D call uncertain. CDR1 and CDR2 (germline): SGHRS, YFSETQ. CDR3 size: 14 residues. The germline V and J ends were trimmed by 0 bases and 4 bases, with 8 bases remaining between them. The CDR3 here is CASSLEVMGNTIYF. CDR3 coding DNA: TGCGCCAGCAGCTTGGAAGTCATGGGAAACACCATATATTTT.

This chain joins TRBV12-3 or TRBV12-4 and TRBJ2-3, with D perhaps matching TRBD2 (7 bases). V was cut by 5 bases and J by 0 bases, with 21 bases left in between. The CDR3 totals 18 residues. CDR3 amino acids: CASSNFRTGGESTDTQYF. CDR3 coding DNA: TGTGCCAGCAGTAATTTTAGAACGGGGGGCGAGAGCACAGATACGCAGTATTTT.

Here the CDR3 reads CASSFQAGYEQFF. DNA for the CDR3: TGTGCCAGCAGTTTTCAAGCGGGATATGAGCAGTTCTTC. The chain employs TRBV12-3 or TRBV12-4 and TRBJ2-1; 7 bases are a match to TRBD2. The junction had 4 bases not matched to a gene; V was cut back by 3 bases and J by 8 bases. The CDR3 runs 13 residues.

This clonotype has a count of ten or more. The chain couples TRBV6-1 to TRBJ2-5; 8 bases agree with TRBD2. Germline loops: CDR1 MNHNS, CDR2 SASEGT. With V trimmed by 6 bases and J by 2 bases, 11 bases remained unmatched. The CDR3 spans 16 residues. CDR3 amino acids: CASSLGTRGSQETQYF. In DNA, the CDR3 is TGTGCCAGCAGCCTAGGGACTAGAGGGAGTCAAGAGACCCAGTACTTC.

The chain links TRBV15 to TRBJ2-3; D gene unclear. Germline V gene sequence: CDR1 LNHNV, CDR2 YYDKDF (reference sequence). The CDR3 has 15 amino acids. The ends were cut back, 0 bases at V and 2 bases at J, with 9 bases in the middle. As DNA, the CDR3 is TGTGCCACCAGCAGAGATGTCTGGGACACAGATACGCAGTATTTT. It codes for CATSRDVWDTDTQYF.